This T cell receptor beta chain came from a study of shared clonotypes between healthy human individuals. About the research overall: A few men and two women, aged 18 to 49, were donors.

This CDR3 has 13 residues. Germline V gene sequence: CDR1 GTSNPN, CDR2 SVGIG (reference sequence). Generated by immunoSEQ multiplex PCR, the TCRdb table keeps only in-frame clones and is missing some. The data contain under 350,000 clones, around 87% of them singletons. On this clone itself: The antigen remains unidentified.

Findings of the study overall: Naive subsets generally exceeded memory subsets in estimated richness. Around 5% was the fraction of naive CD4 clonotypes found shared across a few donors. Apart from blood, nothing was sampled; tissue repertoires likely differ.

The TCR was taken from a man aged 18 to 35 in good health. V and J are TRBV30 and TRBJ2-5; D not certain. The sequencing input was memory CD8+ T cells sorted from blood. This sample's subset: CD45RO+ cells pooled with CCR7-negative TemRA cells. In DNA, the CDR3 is TGTGCACGGCGGCAACATTCGAGAGAGACCCAGTACTTC. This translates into CARRQHSRETQYF.